The clone carrying this T cell receptor (beta chain) was recorded at least ten times. The sample belongs to a study of cytomegalovirus exposure and HLA in healthy donors. The V and J ends lost 4 bases and 7 bases, in that order; junction bases with no gene match: 7. The germline V gene has CDR1 SGHRS and CDR2 YFSETQ. This CDR3 is 15 amino acids long. Both 60 Vbeta primers and 13 Jbeta primers went into the PCR. Libraries were prepared by immunoSEQ multiplex PCR; TCRdb keeps only in-frame clonotypes and omits some of them. The sample lists approximately 180,000 clones; about 70% were seen once. Material: PBMCs. The chain uses TRBV5-1 and TRBJ1-6, with 8 bases that match TRBD1. The sequence derives from a woman aged 25 to 39 in good health and CMV-seronegative. For the CDR3, the DNA is TGCGCCAGCAGCCTGACAGGGGACGCAAATTCACCCCTCCACTTT. Amino acid sequence: CASSLTGDANSPLHF.